A single sample is the source of the 3 T cell receptor beta chains below, sequenced in a study of T cells in Graves' hyperthyroidism and ophthalmopathy. Amplified regions were TCR beta CDR3 sequences from RNA transcripts. Researchers ran a first-round RT-PCR on the TCR CDR3 using the HTBI primer set. TCRdb analysed the multiplex PCR reads with MiXCR anew, one entry per CDR3 protein. This table holds hundreds of thousands of distinct CDR3 sequences, around 16% found once. The sample taken for sequencing was blood. These TCRs come from a woman aged 25 to 39 with Graves' hyperthyroidism.

This clonotype was seen at least ten times. This rearrangement joins TRBV30 to TRBJ1-1; D is perhaps TRBD1 (6 bases). This CDR3 is 16 amino acids long. V was trimmed by 2 bases and J by 1 base, leaving 17 bases between them. Germline V gene data show CDR1 as GTSNPN and CDR2 as SVGIG (reference sequence). DNA of the CDR3: TGTGCCTGGAGTTTCCCACTGCAGACAGGGAACACTGAAGCTTTCTTT. Its translation is CAWSFPLQTGNTEAFF.

This clonotype was detected many times. The chain uses TRBV3-1 and TRBJ2-1; 8 bases fit TRBD1. This CDR3 comprises 14 residues. V was pared by 4 bases and J by 8 bases, with 7 bases of the junction left unmatched. The V gene's germline CDR1 is LGHDT and CDR2 YNNKEL (reference sequence). CDR3 sequence reads: CASSPRQGAYEQFF. In DNA form, the CDR3 reads TGTGCCAGCAGCCCGAGGCAGGGGGCATATGAGCAGTTCTTC.

There are many counts of this clonotype. This chain connects TRBV11-2 to TRBJ2-5; D not certain. V dropped 6 bases and J dropped 5 bases, with 10 bases sitting between them. CDR3 length: 12 amino acids. CDR1 is SGHAT and CDR2 is FQNNGV in the germline V gene. The CDR3 sequence is CASSLWRETQYF. The CDR3 coding sequence is TGTGCCAGCAGTTTGTGGCGGGAGACCCAGTACTTC. The full variable domain, in which reference TRBV11-2 and TRBJ2-5 provide the parts outside the CDR3, is EAGVAQSPRYKIIEKRQSVAFWCNPISGHATLYWYQQILGQGPKLLIQFQNNGVVDDSQLPKDRFSAERLKGVDSTLKIQPAKLEDSAVYLCASSLWRETQYFGPGTRLLVL.